The 9 T cell receptor beta chains given below trace back to one sample, sequenced in a study of response to subunit inactivated influenza vaccine. TCRdb re-derived calls from the RT-PCR reads in MiXCR, one entry per CDR3 protein. The table has about 650,000 distinct CDR3 sequences, around 16% seen once. The starting material was PBMCs from blood, obtained 12 days after vaccination. The receptors were gathered from a man aged 50 to 60 who received an inactivated influenza vaccine.

This chain connects TRBV20-1 to TRBJ1-1, with a possible D match to TRBD1 (6 bases). This CDR3 has 13 amino acids. The germline V gene encodes CDR1 DFQATT and CDR2 SNEGSKA (reference sequence). Trimming removed 5 bases at V and 0 bases at J, with 10 bases between. The CDR3: CSAEGHLNTEAFF. DNA of the CDR3: TGCAGTGCTGAGGGACACCTGAACACTGAAGCTTTCTTT.

In this sample, this clonotype turned up many times. The rearrangement joins TRBV20-1 to TRBJ1-2; D remains ambiguous. Looked up from germline, CDR1 is DFQATT and CDR2 is SNEGSKA (reference sequence). The CDR3 totals 13 residues. The V end lost 6 bases, the J end lost 4 bases, and 15 bases lay between the germline ends. CDR3 DNA: TGCAGTGCCCCCTCGCAGGATTTCTATGGCTACACCTTC. This gives the protein CSAPSQDFYGYTF.

This clonotype was seen at least ten times. The chain carries TRBV6-5 and TRBJ1-1; D is unclear. Germline loops: CDR1 MNHEY, CDR2 SVGAGI. Trimming shortened V by 8 bases and J by 8 bases, and 15 bases separated the two germline ends. This CDR3 has 12 amino acids. The DNA of the CDR3 is TGTGCCAGCGGGCAATTGGGGAGCGAAGCTTTCTTT. It yields the protein CASGQLGSEAFF.

This sequence joins TRBV5-1 and TRBJ1-4; tentative D call: TRBD1 (5 bases). The length of the CDR3 is 14 residues. Trimming removed 0 bases at V and 7 bases at J, with 10 bases between. CDR1 and CDR2 from the germline V gene are SGHRS and YFSETQ. Written as DNA, the CDR3 is TGCGCCAGCAGCTTGGGACAGCGCGGTGAAAAACTGTTTTTT. Protein product: CASSLGQRGEKLFF.

This clonotype turned up a few times. The CDR3 protein is CASSLTGRGFNQPQHF. The CDR3 bases are TGTGCCAGCAGCTTGACAGGGAGGGGATTCAATCAGCCCCAGCATTTT. The J gene is TRBJ1-5, the V gene TRBV5-5, with D tentatively TRBD1 (6 bases). The length of the CDR3 is 16 residues. Germline assignment: CDR1 SGHKS and CDR2 YYEKEE (reference sequence). V was cut by 1 base and J by 3 bases, with 14 bases left in between.

The V and J genes are TRBV6-5 and TRBJ2-2, with TRBD2 matching 8 bases. V shed 3 bases, J shed 6 bases, and the junction held 9 bases outside the gene matches. The germline V gene has CDR1 MNHEY and CDR2 SVGAGI. This CDR3 has 16 amino acids. The CDR3 here is CASSYLGAGASGELFF. DNA for the CDR3: TGTGCCAGCAGTTATCTTGGAGCGGGGGCCTCCGGGGAGCTGTTTTTT.

The chain combines TRBV10-3 with TRBJ2-7; D might be TRBD1 (6 bases). The CDR3 runs 12 residues. Germline CDR1 and CDR2: ENHRY and SYGVKD. V lost 3 bases to trimming and J lost 3 bases, with 6 bases between them. The CDR3 spells CAISDRGYEQYF. DNA for the CDR3: TGTGCCATCAGTGACAGGGGCTACGAGCAGTACTTC.

V and J are TRBV4-2 and TRBJ2-5; 8 bases map to TRBD2. The CDR3 is 15 amino acids. Looked up from germline, CDR1 is LGHNA and CDR2 is YNFKEQ. Losses at the gene ends were 2 bases for V and 5 bases for J; bases not matched to a gene: 7. As DNA, the CDR3 is TGTGCCAGCAGCCAACCGCAGCGGGGGATTGAGACCCAGTACTTC. Amino acids: CASSQPQRGIETQYF.

This sequence joins TRBV18 and TRBJ2-2, with 8 bases aligning to TRBD2. V was pared by 7 bases and J by 0 bases, with 7 bases of the junction left unmatched. The CDR3 runs to 16 residues. Germline V gene sequence: CDR1 KGHSH, CDR2 LQKENI. CDR3 protein: CASYKSGGTNTGELFF. Here the CDR3 DNA reads TGTGCCAGCTACAAGAGCGGGGGAACGAACACCGGGGAGCTGTTTTTT.